A selection of T cell receptor beta chains follows, all from one sample in a study of blood T cells in healthy people across ages. Via MiXCR, TCRdb re-called the 5' RACE reads, giving one row per CDR3 protein. The sample has approximately 810,000 distinct CDR3 sequences; about 34% are singletons. The sequenced sample was blood. The receptors here all came from a man aged 18 to 29 in good health. Both conserved end residues are part of each CDR3. Fields, in order: D gene, clone size, J gene, V gene, CDR3 protein, CDR3 DNA. A D gene is named only where the DNA matches it firmly. Size values are once, few and many counts, or a class for expanded clones, and some rows have none.

TRBD2 | few | TRBJ2-1 | TRBV12-3/TRBV12-4 | CASRSSGGGFGEQFF | TGTGCCAGCAGGTCTAGCGGGGGGGGATTTGGTGAGCAGTTCTTC
- | few | TRBJ2-5 | TRBV7-2 | CASSVGRYSETQYF | TGTGCCAGCAGCGTAGGGAGGTATTCGGAGACCCAGTACTTC
- | few | TRBJ1-1 | TRBV12-3/TRBV12-4 | CASSLGGGGAEAFF | TGTGCCAGCAGTCTCGGCGGCGGGGGAGCTGAAGCTTTCTTT
- | few | TRBJ1-1 | TRBV7-2 | CASSLGLRNTEAFF | TGTGCCAGCAGCTTAGGACTTAGAAACACTGAAGCTTTCTTT
- | few | TRBJ2-1 | TRBV29-1 | CSVEDGGWTARSVGDEQFF | TGCAGCGTTGAAGATGGAGGCTGGACAGCAAGGTCGGTTGGAGATGAGCAGTTCTTC
- | many | TRBJ1-1 | TRBV9 | CASSPRRNTEAFF | TGTGCCAGCAGCCCCCGGAGGAACACTGAAGCTTTCTTT
- | - | TRBJ2-2 | TRBV7-6 | CASSLGAGSFAGELFF | TGTGCCAGCAGCTTAGGGGCCGGGTCTTTTGCCGGGGAGCTGTTTTTT
TRBD1 | many | TRBJ1-2 | TRBV28 | CASSSSGTGVYGYTF | TGTGCCAGCAGTTCTTCCGGGACAGGGGTCTATGGCTACACCTTC
TRBD1 | - | TRBJ2-1 | TRBV12-3/TRBV12-4 | CASSWGDRDSNEQFF | TGTGCCAGCAGCTGGGGGGACAGGGACAGCAATGAGCAGTTCTTC
TRBD1 | - | TRBJ2-7 | TRBV27 | CASSSGQGASYNEQYF | TGTGCCAGCAGTTCCGGGCAGGGGGCGTCCTACAATGAGCAGTACTTC
- | few | TRBJ1-2 | TRBV4-1 | CASSQDRGADGYTF | TGCGCCAGCAGCCAAGATCGAGGGGCGGATGGCTACACCTTC
TRBD1 | few | TRBJ1-3 | TRBV30 | CAWSADRGHGNTIYF | TGTGCCTGGAGTGCGGACAGGGGGCACGGAAACACCATATATTTT
- | few | TRBJ2-5 | TRBV29-1 | CSVEDYGQETQYF | TGCAGCGTTGAAGATTATGGGCAAGAGACCCAGTACTTC
TRBD1 | few | TRBJ1-1 | TRBV7-2 | CASSPRDRGLSGGTEAFF | TGTGCCAGCAGCCCTAGGGACAGGGGCCTCAGTGGTGGCACTGAAGCTTTCTTT
- | once | TRBJ2-5 | TRBV7-3 | CASSAQGRRGGEETQYF | TGTGCCAGCAGCGCGCAGGGACGCCGTGGGGGTGAAGAGACCCAGTACTTC
- | many | TRBJ1-1 | TRBV27 | CASSSVNTEAFF | TGTGCCAGCAGTTCAGTAAACACTGAAGCTTTCTTT
TRBD2 | few | TRBJ2-1 | TRBV9 | CASSVVTSGGADEQFF | TGTGCCAGCAGCGTAGTAACTAGCGGGGGGGCGGATGAGCAGTTCTTC
- | few | TRBJ1-3 | TRBV12-3/TRBV12-4 | CASSPQTGNTIYF | TGTGCCAGCAGCCCGCAAACTGGAAACACCATATATTTT
- | - | TRBJ2-1 | TRBV7-9 | CASSQRRTYNEQFF | TGTGCCAGCAGCCAGCGACGGACCTACAATGAGCAGTTCTTC
TRBD1 | many | TRBJ2-3 | TRBV6-5 | CASRTGGTDTQYF | TGTGCCAGCAGGACAGGGGGAACAGATACGCAGTATTTT
- | few | TRBJ1-2 | TRBV5-5 | CASSVPGRIYGYTF | TGTGCCAGCAGCGTGCCCGGACGGATCTATGGCTACACCTTC
- | - | TRBJ2-1 | TRBV7-2 | CASSPSPKLGPYNEQFF | TGTGCCAGCAGCCCGTCCCCAAAACTAGGCCCCTACAATGAGCAGTTCTTC
- | once | TRBJ1-5 | TRBV2 | CASSPRLTGGTRQPQHF | TGTGCCAGCAGTCCACGCCTCACAGGAGGGACGCGTCAGCCCCAGCATTTT
- | - | TRBJ2-1 | TRBV3-1 | CASSQEGTPQFF | TGTGCCAGCAGCCAAGAGGGGACACCACAGTTCTTC
TRBD1 | - | TRBJ2-1 | TRBV7-2 | CASRPDRGGVDEQFF | TGTGCCAGCAGACCCGACAGGGGGGGGGTGGATGAGCAGTTCTTC
- | many | TRBJ2-1 | TRBV6-5 | CASRLVADNEQFF | TGTGCCAGCAGGTTGGTGGCAGACAATGAGCAGTTCTTC
- | - | TRBJ2-3 | TRBV20-1 | CSARAYGEDNTDTQYF | TGCAGTGCTAGAGCCTATGGGGAGGATAACACAGATACGCAGTATTTT
- | - | TRBJ1-2 | TRBV30 | CAWSVTGGYTF | TGTGCCTGGAGTGTCACGGGAGGCTACACCTTC
TRBD2 | - | TRBJ2-7 | TRBV7-2 | CASSSVGLGDAYEQYF | TGTGCCAGCAGCTCCGTCGGACTAGGCGATGCCTACGAGCAGTACTTC
TRBD2 | - | TRBJ2-1 | TRBV12-3/TRBV12-4 | CASRETGTSRGEQFF | TGTGCCAGCAGGGAAACCGGGACTAGTCGCGGTGAGCAGTTCTTC
TRBD1 | - | TRBJ1-1 | TRBV20-1 | CRARTPGQRNTEAFF | TGCAGGGCTCGAACTCCGGGACAGCGGAACACTGAAGCTTTCTTT
TRBD2 | - | TRBJ2-7 | TRBV20-1 | CSVRSLRGSSYEQYF | TGCAGTGTAAGGTCCCTGCGGGGGAGTTCCTACGAGCAGTACTTC
TRBD1 | many | TRBJ2-7 | TRBV5-6 | CASSFDRGLSYEQYF | TGTGCCAGCAGCTTCGACAGGGGGCTCTCCTACGAGCAGTACTTC
- | - | TRBJ1-6 | TRBV6-1 | CASSEAGDWAPLHF | TGTGCCAGCAGTGAAGCGGGGGATTGGGCACCCCTCCACTTT
TRBD1 | - | TRBJ1-2 | TRBV7-2 | CASGLHRQGEYGYTF | TGTGCCAGCGGCCTCCACCGACAGGGGGAGTATGGCTACACCTTC
TRBD2 | few | TRBJ2-3 | TRBV5-1 | CASSRTAGGVVPDTQYF | TGCGCCAGCAGTCGTACAGCGGGGGGGGTGGTTCCAGATACGCAGTATTTT
TRBD1 | - | TRBJ2-5 | TRBV12-3/TRBV12-4 | CASSFQGARETQYF | TGTGCCAGCAGTTTCCAGGGGGCGCGGGAGACCCAGTACTTC
- | - | TRBJ2-3 | TRBV7-3 | CASSLGRGGATDAQYF | TGTGCCAGCAGCTTAGGTAGAGGGGGGGCCACAGATGCGCAGTATTTT
- | few | TRBJ1-1 | TRBV10-3 | CAISGLGSNTEAFF | TGTGCCATCAGCGGTCTTGGTTCTAACACTGAAGCTTTCTTT
- | - | TRBJ2-3 | TRBV20-1 | CSARVPRGGAWAQYF | TGCAGTGCTAGAGTTCCTAGGGGCGGGGCGTGGGCGCAGTATTTT
- | - | TRBJ2-1 | TRBV5-1 | CASSLGVTRNEQFF | TGCGCCAGCAGCTTGGGTGTTACCCGGAATGAGCAGTTCTTC
TRBD2 | - | TRBJ2-1 | TRBV5-1 | CASGAGGAWYNEQFF | TGCGCCAGCGGCGCCGGGGGGGCCTGGTACAATGAGCAGTTCTTC
- | - | TRBJ1-1 | TRBV12-3/TRBV12-4 | CAGNYEDLTTEAFF | TGTGCCGGCAATTACGAGGATCTAACCACTGAAGCTTTCTTT
TRBD1 | - | TRBJ1-1 | TRBV4-3 | CASSQDDRGPEAFF | TGCGCCAGCAGCCAGGATGACAGGGGTCCTGAAGCTTTCTTT
TRBD1 | few | TRBJ1-1 | TRBV29-1 | CSGRGLGTEAFF | TGCAGCGGCAGGGGGCTGGGGACTGAAGCTTTCTTT
- | once | TRBJ2-1 | TRBV20-1 | CSARRGPEDNEQFF | TGCAGTGCTAGGCGGGGTCCAGAGGACAATGAGCAGTTCTTC
- | - | TRBJ1-5 | TRBV7-9 | CASSLTGSSQPQHF | TGTGCCAGCAGCTTAACAGGGTCTAGTCAGCCCCAGCATTTT
- | - | TRBJ1-1 | TRBV19 | CASSPPDFAEAFF | TGTGCCAGTAGTCCGCCAGATTTCGCTGAAGCTTTCTTT
- | many | TRBJ2-3 | TRBV12-3/TRBV12-4 | CASSFRSGTDTQYF | TGTGCCAGCAGTTTTCGGTCCGGCACAGATACGCAGTATTTT